This T cell receptor beta chain appears in the sequencing data of a study of T cell responses to AZD1222 COVID-19 vaccine. CDR1 LNHDA and CDR2 SQIVND come from the germline V gene (reference sequence). CDR3 length: 16 residues. With 6 bases removed from V and 1 base from J, the gap between germline ends came to 16 bases. Only in-frame clones appear in the TCRdb table, and some are missing; sequencing was by immunoSEQ multiplex PCR. The sample has about 85,000 clones; about nine tenths are singletons. V usage is TRBV19 and J usage is TRBJ1-5, with D tentatively TRBD1 (5 bases). This receptor was obtained from an adult in good health. Specimen: peripheral blood, collected on day 0 of AZD1222 vaccination. Here the CDR3 reads CASSQLGAGSNQPQHF. In DNA, the CDR3 is TGTGCCAGTAGCCAACTAGGGGCGGGCAGCAATCAGCCCCAGCATTTT.